The 17 T cell receptor beta chains in this list originate from one sample, sequenced in a study of CD8 T cells in ankylosing spondylitis. TCRdb re-derived calls from the 5' RACE reads in MiXCR, one entry per CDR3 protein. The data hold approximately 150,000 distinct CDR3 sequences, with 30% to 40% observed a single time. Sequencing was done on a sample of synovial fluid, either unsorted or a sorted T cell fraction (not recorded which). These receptors were collected from a male donor with ankylosing spondylitis.

This chain uses TRBV20-1 with TRBJ2-3; no clear D. The CDR3 runs 13 residues. Trimming took 5 bases from V and 2 from J, leaving 11 bases between them. The germline V gene encodes CDR1 DFQATT and CDR2 SNEGSKA (reference sequence). CDR3 bases: TGCAGTGCTTACTGGTCCTACACAGATACGCAGTATTTT. Protein sequence: CSAYWSYTDTQYF.

This chain connects TRBV14 to TRBJ1-1; D is unresolved. CDR1 is SGHDN, CDR2 FVKESK, per germline. The CDR3 has 13 amino acids. The V end was cut by 5 bases, the J end by 5 bases, with 12 bases between. The CDR3 DNA is TGTGCCAGCAGCGAACAATGGATGACTGAAGCTTTCTTT. It encodes CASSEQWMTEAFF. The entire variable domain, with the rest obtained from reference TRBV14 and TRBJ1-1, is as follows: EAGVTQFPSHSVIEKGQTVTLRCDPISGHDNLYWYRRVMGKEIKFLLHFVKESKQDESGMPNNRFLAERTGGTYSTLKVQPAELEDSGVYFCASSEQWMTEAFFGQGTRLTVV.

This clonotype was detected ten times or more. V gene TRBV29-1 combines with J gene TRBJ1-4; D perhaps matches TRBD1 (5 bases). The CDR3 spans 14 residues. Trimming took 3 bases from V and 6 from J, leaving 14 bases between them. Germline CDR1 SQVTM, CDR2 ANQGSEA. The CDR3 bases are TGCAGCGTTGAGGGGACCGAGGACGATGAAAAACTGTTTTTT. It codes for CSVEGTEDDEKLFF.

V and J are TRBV5-5 and TRBJ2-5; D possibly corresponds to TRBD1 (5 bases). Germline V gene lookup returns CDR1 SGHKS and CDR2 YYEKEE (reference sequence). Trimming pared 0 bases from V and 5 bases from J, leaving 11 bases between. The length of the CDR3 is 14 residues. The CDR3 spells CASSLVPGYETQYF. In DNA, the CDR3 is TGTGCCAGCAGCTTGGTTCCAGGGTATGAGACCCAGTACTTC.

The chain couples TRBV4-1 to TRBJ2-7; 13 positions match TRBD2. The CDR3 length is 15 residues. Trimming cost V 6 bases and J 9 bases; bases outside gene matches: 11. Per the germline V gene, CDR1 is MGHRA and CDR2 is YSYEKL. In DNA form, the CDR3 reads TGCGCCAGCAGGGTAGGGACTAGCGGGGACAGCAGGCAGTACTTC. Its translation is CASRVGTSGDSRQYF.

This clonotype turned up a few times. J is TRBJ2-5 and V is TRBV6-5; the D gene is possibly TRBD2 (6 bases). This CDR3 is 12 amino acids long. In germline, CDR1 is MNHEY, CDR2 SVGAGI. V lost 6 bases and J lost 5, with 10 bases in between. This chain's CDR3 is CASREGRETQYF. CDR3 coding DNA: TGTGCCAGCAGGGAGGGCCGGGAGACCCAGTACTTC.

J is TRBJ2-5 and V is TRBV11-3; 7 bases match TRBD2. The V segment lost 1 base and the J segment 3 bases; nucleotides outside the gene matches: 2. The CDR3 runs 14 residues. Looked up from germline, CDR1 is SGHNT and CDR2 is YENEEA. Here the CDR3 reads CASSLGGTKETQYF. CDR3 coding DNA: TGTGCCAGCAGCTTAGGCGGGACTAAAGAGACCCAGTACTTC.

This clonotype was counted a few times. This sequence joins TRBV20-1 and TRBJ2-2, with TRBD2 matching over 10 bases. From germline, CDR1 is DFQATT and CDR2 SNEGSKA (reference sequence). The CDR3 contains 16 residues. With 4 bases clipped from V and 4 bases from J, the junction kept 9 bases outside the gene matches. The DNA for the CDR3 is TGCAGTGCTACTCCCCTAGCGGGAGTAGGCACCGGGGAGCTGTTTTTT. This translates into CSATPLAGVGTGELFF.

The gene calls are TRBV19 and TRBJ2-2; D gene ambiguous. Trimming cost V 1 base and J 2 bases, with 11 bases left between them. The germline V gene encodes CDR1 LNHDA and CDR2 SQIVND (reference sequence). The CDR3 spans 16 residues. In DNA, the CDR3 is TGTGCCAGTAGTATAGTTCCTTTCCTCAACACCGGGGAGCTGTTTTTT. It codes for CASSIVPFLNTGELFF.

This clonotype came up a few times. The chain carries TRBV11-3 and TRBJ2-5; TRBD1 aligns across 8 bases. Germline V CDR1 and CDR2: SGHNT, YENEEA. This CDR3 comprises 16 residues. With V trimmed by 4 bases and J by 2 bases, 9 bases remained unmatched. CDR3 DNA sequence: TGTGCCAGCAGCTCCCGACAGGGGTGGGGGCAAGAGACCCAGTACTTC. This sequence encodes CASSSRQGWGQETQYF. Full variable domain (missing parts from reference TRBV11-3 and TRBJ2-5): EAGVVQSPRYKIIEKKQPVAFWCNPISGHNTLYWYLQNLGQGPELLIRYENEEAVDDSQLPKDRFSAERLKGVDSTLKIQPAELGDSAVYLCASSSRQGWGQETQYFGPGTRLLVL.

The rearrangement links TRBV11-2 to TRBJ2-5; 8 bases agree with TRBD2. Germline CDR1 SGHAT, CDR2 FQNNGV. The J segment lost 5 bases and the V segment lost 7 bases, leaving 12 bases of the junction unmatched. This CDR3 is 15 amino acids long. The CDR3: CASTYVGLAGETQYF. The CDR3, as DNA: TGTGCCAGCACCTACGTTGGACTAGCCGGCGAGACCCAGTACTTC.

The chain carries TRBV7-3 and TRBJ2-5, with a possible D match to TRBD2 (6 bases). The CDR3 has 15 residues. V lost 5 bases, J lost 5 bases, and 18 bases lay in between. Germline assignment: CDR1 SGHTA and CDR2 FQGTGA. CDR3 sequence: CASSPRGYRGETQYF. The CDR3 DNA reads TGTGCCAGCAGCCCTCGCGGTTATCGGGGGGAGACCCAGTACTTC.

This chain joins TRBV7-3 and TRBJ2-2; a possible D gene is TRBD2 (5 bases). Germline V gene lookup returns CDR1 SGHTA and CDR2 FQGTGA. V lost 2 bases, J lost 0 bases, and 10 bases lay in between. This CDR3 contains 16 residues. The CDR3 here is CASSLGGHANTGELFF. The DNA of the CDR3 is TGTGCCAGCAGCTTAGGAGGCCACGCGAACACCGGGGAGCTGTTTTTT.

Only a few counts were recorded for this clonotype. V gene TRBV29-1 combines with J gene TRBJ1-1; the match to TRBD1 covers 7 bases. Trimming at V came to 7 bases and at J to 5 bases, leaving 10 bases not matched to a gene. The germline V gene has CDR1 SQVTM and CDR2 ANQGSEA. This CDR3 comprises 13 residues. The CDR3 reads CSAAPGGRTEAFF. As DNA, the CDR3 is TGCAGCGCCGCCCCAGGGGGGAGAACTGAAGCTTTCTTT.

The chain couples TRBV7-8 to TRBJ2-5, with 7 bases that match TRBD1. Germline CDR1 and CDR2: SGHVS and FQNEAQ. The V and J ends lost 5 bases and 2 bases, in that order; junction bases with no gene match: 8. The CDR3 has 15 residues. In DNA, the CDR3 is TGTGCCAGCAGCCCTCCAAGGGGGCGGCAAGAGACCCAGTACTTC. It specifies CASSPPRGRQETQYF.

This clonotype was observed a few times. The chain recombines TRBV2 with TRBJ1-5; 8 bases map to TRBD1. The CDR3 is 15 amino acids. CDR1 SNHLY and CDR2 FYNNEI come from the germline V gene. The J segment lost 3 bases and the V segment lost 5 bases, leaving 6 bases of the junction unmatched. CDR3 DNA sequence: TGTGCCAGCAGTCCGGACAGGGTGACCAATCAGCCCCAGCATTTT. This sequence encodes CASSPDRVTNQPQHF. The variable domain in full, completed from reference TRBV2 and TRBJ1-5, reads EPEVTQTPSHQVTQMGQEVILRCVPISNHLYFYWYRQILGQKVEFLVSFYNNEISEKSEIFDDQFSVERPDGSNFTLKIRSTKLEDSAMYFCASSPDRVTNQPQHFGDGTRLSIL.

By its share, this clonotype is medium-sized. The chain links TRBV20-1 to TRBJ1-1, with TRBD1 matching over 10 bases. Germline lookup yields CDR1 DFQATT and CDR2 SNEGSKA (reference sequence). Trimming at V came to 0 bases and at J to 0 bases, leaving 7 bases not matched to a gene. CDR3 length: 17 residues. CDR3 nucleotides: TGCAGTGCTAGAGATCGGGACAGGGGAACAATGAACACTGAAGCTTTCTTT. Translating it yields CSARDRDRGTMNTEAFF.